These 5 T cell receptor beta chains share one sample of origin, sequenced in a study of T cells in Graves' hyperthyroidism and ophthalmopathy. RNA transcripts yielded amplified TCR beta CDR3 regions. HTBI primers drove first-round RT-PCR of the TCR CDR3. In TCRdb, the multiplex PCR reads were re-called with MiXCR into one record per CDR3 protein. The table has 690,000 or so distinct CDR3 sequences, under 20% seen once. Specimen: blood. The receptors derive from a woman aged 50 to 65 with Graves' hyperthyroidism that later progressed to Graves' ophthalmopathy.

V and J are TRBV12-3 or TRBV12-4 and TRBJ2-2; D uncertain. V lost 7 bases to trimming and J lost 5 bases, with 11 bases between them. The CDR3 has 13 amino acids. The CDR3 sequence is CASITDLTGELFF. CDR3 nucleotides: TGTGCCAGCATAACGGACCTAACCGGGGAGCTGTTTTTT.

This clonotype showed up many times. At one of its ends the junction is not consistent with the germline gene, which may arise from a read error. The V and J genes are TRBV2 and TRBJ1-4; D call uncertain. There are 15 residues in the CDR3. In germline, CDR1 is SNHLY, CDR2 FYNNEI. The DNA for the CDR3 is TGTGCCAGCAGAGAAGAGGGTGGCCTTAATGAAAAACTGTTTTTT. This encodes CASREEGGLNEKLFF.

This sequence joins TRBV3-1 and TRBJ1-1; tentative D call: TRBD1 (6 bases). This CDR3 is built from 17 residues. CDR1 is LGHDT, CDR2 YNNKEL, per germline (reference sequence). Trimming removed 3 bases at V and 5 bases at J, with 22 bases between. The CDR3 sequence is CASSQPPPGDKDTEAFF. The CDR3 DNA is TGTGCCAGCAGCCAGCCCCCCCCAGGGGATAAGGATACTGAAGCTTTCTTT.

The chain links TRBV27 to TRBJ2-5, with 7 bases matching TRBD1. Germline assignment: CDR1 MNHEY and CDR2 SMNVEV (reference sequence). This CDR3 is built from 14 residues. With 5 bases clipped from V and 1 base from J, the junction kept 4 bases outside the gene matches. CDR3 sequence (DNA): TGTGCCAGCAGTCGCGGACAGGCCCAAGAGACCCAGTACTTC. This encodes CASSRGQAQETQYF.

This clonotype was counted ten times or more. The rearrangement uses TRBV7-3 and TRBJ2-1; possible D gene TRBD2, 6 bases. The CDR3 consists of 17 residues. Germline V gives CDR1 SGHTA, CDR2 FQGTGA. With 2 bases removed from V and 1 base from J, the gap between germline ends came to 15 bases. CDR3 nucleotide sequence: TGTGCCAGCAGCTTAGGCCCGGGGGTGAGGTCCTACAATGAGCAGTTCTTC. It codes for CASSLGPGVRSYNEQFF.